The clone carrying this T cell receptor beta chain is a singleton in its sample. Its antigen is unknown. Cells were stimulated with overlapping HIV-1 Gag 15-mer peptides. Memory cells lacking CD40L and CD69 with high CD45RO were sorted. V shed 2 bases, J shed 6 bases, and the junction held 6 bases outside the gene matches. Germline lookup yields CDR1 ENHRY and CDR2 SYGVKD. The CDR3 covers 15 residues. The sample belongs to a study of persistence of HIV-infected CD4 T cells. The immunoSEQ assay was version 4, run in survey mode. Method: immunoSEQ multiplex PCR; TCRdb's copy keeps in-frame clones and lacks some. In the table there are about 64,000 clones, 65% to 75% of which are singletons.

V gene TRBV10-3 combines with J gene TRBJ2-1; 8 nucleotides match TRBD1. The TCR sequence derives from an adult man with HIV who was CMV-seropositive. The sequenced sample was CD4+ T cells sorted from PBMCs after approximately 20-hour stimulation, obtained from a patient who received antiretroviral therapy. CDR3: CAISEGQGITNEQFF. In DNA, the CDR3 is TGTGCCATCAGTGAGGGACAGGGTATAACCAATGAGCAGTTCTTC.